These 21 T cell receptor beta chains share one sample of origin, sequenced in a study of regulatory T cells in long-lasting Graves disease (dated by TCRdb to 2020 to 2023). The library was prepared using multiplex PCR. The sequencing machine was an Illumina HiSeq 4000. CDR3 regions were amplified by Arm-PCR with iRepertoire HTBI primers to construct TCR beta libraries. The public reads were reprocessed in TCRdb via fastp at Q25 and MiXCR, keeping in-frame beta chains. For every CDR3 protein sequence, its rows merge into one entry that carries the most common genes and DNA. Within this sample are around 420,000 distinct CDR3 sequences, with approximately 15% of them counted one time only. The ten largest clones capture over 7% of the sample. The time point label corresponds to: newly diagnosed GD, antithyroid drugs for less than 3 months. RNA was extracted from PBMCs in TRIzol for both TCR sequencing and RNA sequencing.

In addition, the sample was reused for a study of T cells in Graves' hyperthyroidism and ophthalmopathy.

The sequences come from peripheral blood mononuclear cells (PBMCs), collected at new diagnosis, from a patient treated with antithyroid drugs. These receptors all come from a woman between 35 and 50 years old with Graves disease. Donor details come from another sample of the same person, matched by shared clones.

As DNA, the CDR3 is TGCAGTGCTACAGCTAGCGGGAGTACAGATACGCAGTATTTT. Translation gives CSATASGSTDTQYF. The rearrangement joins TRBV20-1 to TRBJ2-3; 10 bases align to TRBD2. The CDR3 sequence is 14 residues long. In germline, CDR1 is DFQATT, CDR2 SNEGSKA (reference sequence). Unmatched junction bases numbered 4, after V lost 4 bases and J lost 3 bases.

In its sample, this clonotype was seen a few times. The junction differs from germline at one of its ends, possibly a read error. CDR3 sequence: CASREGTGGHYGQYF. The CDR3 DNA reads TGTGCCAGTCGGGAAGGAACAGGGGGTCATTACGGGCAGTACTTC. V is TRBV28 and J is TRBJ2-7, with TRBD1 matching over 8 bases. Germline V CDR1 and CDR2: MDHEN, SYDVKM. This CDR3 is 15 amino acids long.

On this clonotype itself: A much more abundant neighbour one base away suggests this may be a read error. V gene TRBV6-5 combines with J gene TRBJ2-7; 7 bases fit TRBD1. Per germline, CDR1 MNHEY and CDR2 SVGAGI. This CDR3 has 15 amino acids. After removal of 0 bases from V and 7 bases from J, the junction contained 9 bases not matched to a gene. The CDR3 loop reads CASSYSGQFLREQYF. The DNA of the CDR3 is TGTGCCAGCAGTTACTCGGGACAGTTCCTGAGGGAGCAGTACTTC.

This clonotype was detected ten times or more. The CDR3 region is CASSPTGTSGVDTQYF. The CDR3 DNA reads TGTGCCAGCAGTCCAACCGGGACTAGTGGTGTAGATACGCAGTATTTT. The chain has TRBV7-6 and TRBJ2-3; 8 nucleotides match TRBD2. The CDR3 loop spans 16 amino acids. Germline V gene lookup returns CDR1 SGHVS and CDR2 FNYEAQ. The ends lost 6 bases at V and 5 bases at J; junction bases unmatched: 13.

The J gene is TRBJ1-4, the V gene TRBV5-1, with 10 positions matching TRBD1. J gave up 7 bases and V 4 bases, and 7 bases lay outside the gene matches. From germline, CDR1 is SGHRS and CDR2 YFSETQ. The length of the CDR3 is 15 residues. The CDR3 sequence: CASSVGTGVSEKLFF. The CDR3 nucleotides read TGCGCCAGCAGCGTCGGGACAGGGGTGTCTGAAAAACTGTTTTTT. Full variable domain (remainder filled in from reference TRBV5-1 and TRBJ1-4): KAGVTQTPRYLIKTRGQQVTLSCSPISGHRSVSWYQQTPGQGLQFLFEYFSETQRNKGNFPGRFSGRQFSNSRSEMNVSTLELGDSALYLCASSVGTGVSEKLFFGSGTQLSVL.

This clonotype showed up many times. This rearrangement joins TRBV12-3 or TRBV12-4 to TRBJ1-6; 7 positions agree with TRBD1. With 4 bases clipped from V and 0 bases from J, the junction kept 15 bases outside the gene matches. This CDR3 has 20 amino acids. For the CDR3, the DNA is TGTGCCAGCAGTTATGAGGCAGGGGGGAGGAGGAGCTCCTATAATTCACCCCTCCACTTT. Its translation is CASSYEAGGRRSSYNSPLHF.

This chain uses TRBV12-5 with TRBJ1-5, with TRBD1 identical over 7 bases. Trimming cost V 1 base and J 1 base; bases outside gene matches: 7. From germline, CDR1 is LGHNT and CDR2 FRNRAP. This CDR3 comprises 17 residues. The CDR3 DNA is TGTGCTAGTGGTTTGGGCCACGAGGGGGCCAGCAATCAGCCCCAGCATTTT. It codes for CASGLGHEGASNQPQHF.

This clonotype appeared a few times. The rearrangement joins TRBV3-1 to TRBJ2-6; D could derive from TRBD1 or TRBD2 (6 bases each). V was clipped by 0 bases and J by 0 bases, with 12 bases between them. Germline V gene data show CDR1 as LGHDT and CDR2 as YNNKEL (reference sequence). The CDR3 is made up of 18 amino acids. In nucleotides, the CDR3 is TGTGCCAGCAGCCAAGATTCGGGGGCACGCTCTGGGGCCAACGTCCTGACTTTC. It codes for CASSQDSGARSGANVLTF.

This clonotype was counted many times. The CDR3 spells CASSSLAAQETQYF. The DNA of the CDR3 is TGTGCCAGCAGTTCACTAGCGGCCCAAGAGACCCAGTACTTC. The chain recombines TRBV2 with TRBJ2-5; 8 nucleotides line up with TRBD2. Germline-derived CDR1 and CDR2 are SNHLY and FYNNEI. With V trimmed by 5 bases and J by 1 base, 3 bases remained unmatched. This CDR3 contains 14 residues. Complete variable domain (other parts from reference TRBV2 and TRBJ2-5): EPEVTQTPSHQVTQMGQEVILRCVPISNHLYFYWYRQILGQKVEFLVSFYNNEISEKSEIFDDQFSVERPDGSNFTLKIRSTKLEDSAMYFCASSSLAAQETQYFGPGTRLLVL.

CDR3 region: CASSQVAVGYEQYF. CDR3 DNA sequence: TGCGCCAGCAGCCAAGTAGCAGTAGGCTACGAGCAGTACTTC. The chain combines TRBV4-1 with TRBJ2-7; D not certain. The CDR3 is 14 residues long. The germline V and J ends were trimmed by 1 base and 3 bases, with 10 bases remaining between them. CDR1 is MGHRA, CDR2 YSYEKL, per germline.

This clonotype was counted between two and nine times. The chain carries TRBV5-1 and TRBJ1-6; D is unresolved. This CDR3 has 15 residues. In germline, CDR1 is SGHRS, CDR2 YFSETQ. The V end lost 0 bases, the J end lost 3 bases, and 7 bases lay between the germline ends. The CDR3 DNA reads as TGCGCCAGCAGCTTGGACAGAATCTATAATTCACCCCTCCACTTT. Protein: CASSLDRIYNSPLHF.

The V and J genes are TRBV20-1 and TRBJ2-7; D is unresolved. This CDR3 is built from 15 residues. Germline V CDR1 and CDR2: DFQATT, SNEGSKA (reference sequence). Trimming left V 3 bases short and J 2 bases short, with 17 bases between. CDR3 protein: CSARDEKGPTYEQYF. CDR3 nucleotides: TGCAGTGCTAGGGATGAGAAAGGCCCTACCTACGAGCAGTACTTC.

A few counts support this clonotype. The rearrangement links TRBV11-3 to TRBJ2-1, with D unclear. From germline, CDR1 is SGHNT and CDR2 YENEEA. CDR3 size: 14 residues. V was trimmed by 3 bases and J by 10 bases, leaving 16 bases between them. The CDR3 sequence is CASSFFGSHGEQFF. In nucleotides, the CDR3 is TGTGCCAGCAGCTTCTTTGGTAGCCACGGAGAGCAGTTCTTC.

The rearrangement links TRBV16 to TRBJ2-1; D gene unclear. Trimming removed 1 base from V and 0 bases from J, with 10 bases in between. The CDR3 is made up of 16 amino acids. Germline lookup yields CDR1 KGHSY and CDR2 FQNENV. The CDR3 spells CASSQLVRSSYNEQFF. The CDR3 bases are TGTGCCAGCAGCCAATTGGTACGCAGCTCCTACAATGAGCAGTTCTTC.

In the case of this clonotype: This sequence may be a read error, since a much larger clone differs from it by one base. This is likely a read error, given that the CDR3 carries no conserved phenylalanine or tryptophan at its end. This chain uses TRBV11-2 with TRBJ1-1; D not resolved. Near its end, the DNA agrees better with TRBJ2-3, so the J call may be wrong. In germline, CDR1 is SGHAT, CDR2 FQNNGV. The CDR3 has 15 residues. CDR3 sequence (DNA): TGTGCCAGCAGCTTAGTTCAGTCCGGCACAGATACGCAGTATCTT. It specifies CASSLVQSGTDTQYL.

The V gene is TRBV20-1, the J gene TRBJ2-1; the match to TRBD2 covers 7 bases. Germline V lookup: CDR1 DFQATT, CDR2 SNEGSKA (reference sequence). V lost 6 bases to trimming and J lost 0 bases; unmatched junction nucleotides: 11. This CDR3 spans 16 amino acids. The CDR3 nucleotides read TGCAGTGCCCCGGTTGTAGCGGGTAGCTCCTACAATGAGCAGTTCTTC. Encoded protein: CSAPVVAGSSYNEQFF.

In its sample, this clonotype was seen a few times. Just one base apart from a much larger clone, this may be a read error. The chain has TRBV11-2 and TRBJ2-7; the D gene could be TRBD1 or TRBD2 (5 bases each). The CDR3 covers 15 residues. Germline V gives CDR1 SGHAT, CDR2 FQNNGV. V lost 1 base, J lost 3 bases, and 13 bases lay in between. The CDR3 sequence is CASSLGDGLHYEQYF. In DNA, the CDR3 is TGTGCCAGCAGCTTAGGGGACGGCCTCCACTACGAGCAGTACTTC. The variable domain in full, completed from reference TRBV11-2 and TRBJ2-7, reads EAGVAQSPRYKIIEKRQSVAFWCNPISGHATLYWYQQILGQGPKLLIQFQNNGVVDDSQLPKDRFSAERLKGVDSTLKIQPAKLEDSAVYLCASSLGDGLHYEQYFGPGTRLTVT.

This clonotype was counted ten times or more. V and J are TRBV20-1 and TRBJ2-7, with TRBD2 matching 10 bases. CDR3 size: 13 residues. In germline, CDR1 is DFQATT, CDR2 SNEGSKA (reference sequence). V shed 3 bases and J 4 bases; nucleotides not matched to a gene: 3. The CDR3 protein is CSARSSGRYEQYF. The CDR3 coding sequence is TGCAGTGCTAGGTCTAGCGGGAGATACGAGCAGTACTTC.

This clonotype was counted between two and nine times. This CDR3 is CASSYGRGTEAFF. In DNA form, the CDR3 reads TGTGCCAGCAGTTACGGCAGGGGGACTGAAGCTTTCTTT. The V and J genes are TRBV6-5 and TRBJ1-1; 7 bases align to TRBD1. CDR3 length: 13 residues. With 2 bases clipped from V and 5 bases from J, the junction kept 2 bases outside the gene matches. The germline CDR1 and CDR2 sequences are MNHEY and SVGAGI.

A few counts support this clonotype. This chain joins TRBV29-1 and TRBJ1-3; D is ambiguous. The V end lost 2 bases, the J end lost 0 bases, and 11 bases lay between the germline ends. Germline V gives CDR1 SQVTM, CDR2 ANQGSEA. CDR3 size: 15 residues. CDR3 in DNA: TGCAGCGTTGAAACGGCCAGTTCCTCTGGAAACACCATATATTTT. Residues: CSVETASSSGNTIYF.

This clonotype was picked up many times. The gene calls are TRBV6-5 and TRBJ1-1; D uncertain. V shed 0 bases and J shed 0 bases, with 14 bases lying between them. The CDR3 loop spans 17 amino acids. CDR1 MNHEY and CDR2 SVGAGI come from the germline V gene. This chain's CDR3 is CASSYSAPRLMNTEAFF. Written as DNA, the CDR3 is TGTGCCAGCAGTTACTCGGCGCCGCGACTCATGAACACTGAAGCTTTCTTT.